This paragraph covers one TCR beta chain sequence. The target antigen is unknown. PCR used 60 Vbeta primers and 13 Jbeta primers. TCRdb keeps only in-frame clones here, not all; method: immunoSEQ multiplex PCR. The sample includes roughly 260,000 clones, around four fifths of them seen just once. V was clipped by 6 bases and J by 3 bases, with 15 bases between them. Germline CDR1 and CDR2: PRHDT and FYEKMQ (reference sequence). This CDR3 region has 14 residues. This entry comes from a study of cytomegalovirus exposure and HLA in healthy donors. Study-wide results and limits: Presence/absence analyses rested on an assumption that sequencing depth was roughly uniform across donors.

The chain couples TRBV13 to TRBJ2-7; possibly TRBD1 for D (5 bases). The receptor's source is a woman in her thirties or forties in good health and CMV-seropositive. The sequencing sample was made of PBMCs. CDR3 DNA sequence: TGTGCCAGCAGACCAAGACAGCTTAACTACGAGCAGTACTTC. Translation: CASRPRQLNYEQYF.